Reported below is one T cell receptor beta chain. Its binding antigen is unknown. Base-call qualities are not available, and no considerably larger clone is one nucleotide away. The germline ends are 11 bases apart after V is trimmed by 0 bases and J by 8 bases. CDR3 length: 14 amino acids, cysteine to phenylalanine. Only the CDR3 region is kept as DNA, spanning 42 bases read in frame from base 1. The germline V gene sets CDR1 to SGDLS and CDR2 to YYNGEE. According to the study, the label for this sample's time point signals: baseline before first vaccination. The vaccinee samples were drawn from two UK trials, COV001 and COV002, one of which was a single-blind randomized controlled phase 2/3 trial testing AZD1222 (ChAdOx1 nCoV-19) in healthy adults. For TCRbeta chain sequencing, PBMC samples were collected from trial participants at day 0 and at day 28 after the second dose. The data originate from a study of T cell responses to AZD1222 COVID-19 vaccine (dated by TCRdb to about 2021). Describing the broader study: AZD1222 recipients given second doses at about 4 weeks or at about 12 weeks were pooled, since spike-specific TCR depth and breadth were not found to differ between the two schedules. Enrollment into the trials was organized by age into subgroups of 18-55, 56-69 and 70-plus years, and those subgroups contained roughly 160, 29 and 62 TCR-sequenced participants, respectively. TCR sequencing was performed for some 250 trial participants, of whom about 200 were given two doses of AZD1222 and around 25 were given two doses of MenACWY control vaccine.

Broader findings and caveats from the paper: The 56-69-year group was small, and its depth increase did not reach significance, likely because of low power. Participants were mostly white British and included more females than males, and it was suggested by the authors that clonal diversity may have been underestimated. The vaccine-associated CD4 TCRs covered the entire spike protein, and the dominant responses fell in regions 160-218 and 743-854. Conclusions about previously exposed vaccinees were limited because only 6 or 7 AZD1222 recipients were SARS-CoV-2 seropositive at baseline. A significant rise in spike-specific TCR breadth and depth was observed after two AZD1222 doses relative to day 0 and relative to MenACWY recipients. Because no day 14 peak-response samples were available, the repertoires could be characterized only after the peak T cell response. Reportedly, almost half of the unique spike-specific TCRs recognized epitopes lying outside the regions that are mutated in the B.1.351 and B.1.1.7 variants.

The CDR3 regions of human TCRbeta chains were analyzed by immunosequencing. In the paper's pipeline: Repertoire TCRs were checked for matches against a reference library of SARS-CoV-2-specific TCRs that had been generated using the MIRA antigen-specificity platform. Breadth meant the fraction of unique TCRs that were SARS-CoV-2-associated, whereas depth meant the fraction of total T cells that were SARS-CoV-2-associated. Using the MIRA data, each spike-specific TCR was assigned both to the spike region to which the TCR was reactive and to a CD4 or CD8 class. Log10-transformed breadth and depth values were compared by one-way ANOVA with Sidak's multiple comparisons tests. TCRdb took this table from immuneACCESS and kept in-frame rearrangements with V and J called. Such tables lack part of the clones; where checked against another copy, unresolved V genes explain under half of the gap, and the rest is unexplained. D and trimming come from the DNA, and the V and J calls and clone size come from that table. Within this sample are roughly 120,000 clones, with around 90% of them counted one time only. Of the sample, more than 3.5% is held by the ten largest clones.

Recombination connected TRBV9 to TRBJ2-2; D gene: possibly TRBD2, on 6 matching bases. The TCR sequence derives from an adult in good health. The sample in question was peripheral blood, obtained on day 0 of AZD1222 vaccination. The CDR3 amino acid sequence is: CASSVAVGRGELFF. The DNA sequence follows: TGTGCCAGCAGCGTAGCGGTTGGGAGGGGGGAGCTGTTTTTT.